The T cell receptor beta chain under discussion was sequenced for a study of OX40 agonist ivuxolimab in advanced cancers. Background on the study: Ivuxolimab is a fully human IgG2 antibody that activates OX40 (CD134). General observations from the study: On average, CD8+ T cells showed a greater number of expanded clones than CD4+.

The table came from immunoSEQ multiplex PCR; TCRdb's copy has only in-frame clones and leaves some out. In the table there are 67,000 or so clones, around 90% of which are singletons. The V gene's germline CDR1 is LNHNV and CDR2 YYDKDF (reference sequence). V was clipped by 0 bases and J by 4 bases, with 7 bases between them. The CDR3 sequence is 14 residues long. The table lists this clone with a few counts. What it recognizes is unknown. Sampled blood was obtained at baseline, cycle 4 day 1, and cycle 7 day 1. The sequencing here drew on CD4+ or CD8+ T cells sorted from blood, taken in a trial of the OX40 agonist ivuxolimab. J is TRBJ1-5 and V is TRBV15; the D is unclear. The clonotype comes from an adult with an advanced solid tumor such as melanoma, head and neck, liver or kidney cancer. CDR3 nucleotide sequence: TGTGCCACCAGCAGAGATCTGGGTAATCAGCCCCAGCATTTT. Its protein product is CATSRDLGNQPQHF.